A selection of T cell receptor beta chains follows, all from one sample in a study of PD-1 blockade in classical Hodgkin lymphoma. Sequencing was performed with immunoSEQ multiplex PCR; in TCRdb, only in-frame clones are kept and a portion is missing. The sample shows some 100,000 clones, roughly 92% of them seen only once. The sample was peripheral blood mononuclear cells (PBMCs), taken at baseline. Receptors were obtained from a human donor with classical Hodgkin lymphoma. Both conserved end residues are part of each CDR3. The D gene is left open where the match is weak. The size field is filled for only some rows; it gives once, few, many or a size class.

d_call: TRBD1
j_call: TRBJ2-7
clone_size: -
v_call: TRBV27
cdr3_length: 15
cdr3_nt: TGTGCCAGCAGCCGCCCGGGACAGGGGAGGAACGAGCAGTACTTC
cdr3_aa: CASSRPGQGRNEQYF

d_call: TRBD1
j_call: TRBJ1-1
clone_size: -
v_call: TRBV5-4
cdr3_length: 15
cdr3_nt: TGTGCCAGCAGCTTTCCGACAGGGGGGCCCACTGAAGCTTTCTTT
cdr3_aa: CASSFPTGGPTEAFF

d_call: -
j_call: TRBJ2-7
clone_size: few
v_call: TRBV2
cdr3_length: 13
cdr3_nt: TGTGCCAGCAGTGCCGTGCCCGTCTACGAGCAGTACTTC
cdr3_aa: CASSAVPVYEQYF

d_call: TRBD1
j_call: TRBJ2-3
clone_size: -
v_call: TRBV5-1
cdr3_length: 16
cdr3_nt: TGCGCCAGCAGTAGGCAGGGGGCGCCGGAGGCGGATACGCAGTATTTT
cdr3_aa: CASSRQGAPEADTQYF

d_call: -
j_call: TRBJ2-2
clone_size: -
v_call: TRBV5-6
cdr3_length: 16
cdr3_nt: TGTGCCAGCACCTCCTCCCGGGTCCCTCCCACCGGGGAGCTGTTTTTT
cdr3_aa: CASTSSRVPPTGELFF

d_call: TRBD1
j_call: TRBJ1-4
clone_size: once
v_call: TRBV7-9
cdr3_length: 15
cdr3_nt: TGTGCCAGCAGCCCCCTTCTGACAGGGCATGAAAAACTGTTTTTT
cdr3_aa: CASSPLLTGHEKLFF

d_call: TRBD1
j_call: TRBJ1-5
clone_size: -
v_call: TRBV7-9
cdr3_length: 13
cdr3_nt: TGTGCCAGCAGCGGGACAGGGGTTGAGCCCCAGCATTTT
cdr3_aa: CASSGTGVEPQHF

d_call: TRBD2
j_call: TRBJ2-7
clone_size: -
v_call: TRBV6-5
cdr3_length: 15
cdr3_nt: TGTGCCAGCAGTTACTCTTCGGCGGGAGACTACGAGCAGTACTTC
cdr3_aa: CASSYSSAGDYEQYF

d_call: -
j_call: TRBJ1-3
clone_size: -
v_call: TRBV28
cdr3_length: 18
cdr3_nt: TGTGCCAGCAGTCCCTACCCTACTTTCCACGACTCTGGAAACACCATATATTTT
cdr3_aa: CASSPYPTFHDSGNTIYF

d_call: -
j_call: TRBJ2-7
clone_size: -
v_call: TRBV11-1
cdr3_length: 15
cdr3_nt: TGTGCCAGCAGCTCGTCCGGCCCAAGGGGTCACGAGCAGTACTTC
cdr3_aa: CASSSSGPRGHEQYF

d_call: -
j_call: TRBJ1-1
clone_size: -
v_call: TRBV5-4
cdr3_length: 13
cdr3_nt: TGTGCCAGCAGCGGGGGGGTGAACACTGAAGCTTTCTTT
cdr3_aa: CASSGGVNTEAFF

d_call: TRBD1
j_call: TRBJ2-7
clone_size: -
v_call: TRBV6-6
cdr3_length: 15
cdr3_nt: TGTGCCAGCAGTTACGCGGGACAGGGGGGCTGGGAGCAGTACTTC
cdr3_aa: CASSYAGQGGWEQYF

d_call: -
j_call: TRBJ1-4
clone_size: -
v_call: TRBV10-2
cdr3_length: 18
cdr3_nt: TGCGCCATTAGAGGGGGGGTTAGAAGGAGAGGCACTAATGAAAAACTGTTTTTT
cdr3_aa: CAIRGGVRRRGTNEKLFF

d_call: TRBD1
j_call: TRBJ2-7
clone_size: -
v_call: TRBV2
cdr3_length: 15
cdr3_nt: TGTGCCAGCCGACCCCCGGGACAGGGGATATACGAGCAGTACTTC
cdr3_aa: CASRPPGQGIYEQYF

d_call: -
j_call: TRBJ2-4
clone_size: -
v_call: TRBV27
cdr3_length: 18
cdr3_nt: TGTGCCAGCAGTTTAGGGCCGACGGGCACGCAAGCCAAAAACATTCAGTACTTC
cdr3_aa: CASSLGPTGTQAKNIQYF

d_call: TRBD1
j_call: TRBJ2-6
clone_size: -
v_call: TRBV28
cdr3_length: 18
cdr3_nt: TGTGCCAGCAGTGACCCGGGACAGACGAGCTCTGGGGCCAACGTCCTGACTTTC
cdr3_aa: CASSDPGQTSSGANVLTF

d_call: -
j_call: TRBJ2-1
clone_size: -
v_call: TRBV10-2
cdr3_length: 13
cdr3_nt: TGCGCCAGCAGTGAAATGGGGGTCCAGGAGCAGTTCTTC
cdr3_aa: CASSEMGVQEQFF

d_call: -
j_call: TRBJ2-7
clone_size: -
v_call: TRBV5-4
cdr3_length: 14
cdr3_nt: TGTGCCAGCAGCTCTCCAGTTGTATCCTACGAGCAGTACTTC
cdr3_aa: CASSSPVVSYEQYF

d_call: -
j_call: TRBJ1-1
clone_size: -
v_call: TRBV6-5
cdr3_length: 13
cdr3_nt: TGTGCCAGCAGTTACGCTGTGGACACTGAAGCTTTCTTT
cdr3_aa: CASSYAVDTEAFF

d_call: -
j_call: TRBJ1-4
clone_size: -
v_call: TRBV28
cdr3_length: 14
cdr3_nt: TGTGCCAGCAGCCACAGGGTTCTGTTTGAAAAACTGTTTTTT
cdr3_aa: CASSHRVLFEKLFF

d_call: -
j_call: TRBJ1-1
clone_size: -
v_call: TRBV5-1
cdr3_length: 15
cdr3_nt: TGCGCCAGCAGCTCGCCGGGACGGATGAACACTGAAGCTTTCTTT
cdr3_aa: CASSSPGRMNTEAFF

d_call: TRBD2
j_call: TRBJ2-1
clone_size: -
v_call: TRBV7-9
cdr3_length: 17
cdr3_nt: TGTGCCAGCAGCTTACCGCAGGGCAGGTCCGGGACTACTGAGCAGTTCTTC
cdr3_aa: CASSLPQGRSGTTEQFF

d_call: -
j_call: TRBJ2-3
clone_size: once
v_call: TRBV7-6
cdr3_length: 13
cdr3_nt: TGTGCCAGCAGCTTAGTATTCACAGATACGCAGTATTTT
cdr3_aa: CASSLVFTDTQYF

d_call: TRBD2
j_call: TRBJ2-5
clone_size: -
v_call: TRBV4-1
cdr3_length: 16
cdr3_nt: TGCGCCAGCAGCCGCGGCAACGGACTAGAGTATGAGACCCAGTACTTC
cdr3_aa: CASSRGNGLEYETQYF

d_call: -
j_call: TRBJ1-1
clone_size: -
v_call: TRBV12-5
cdr3_length: 14
cdr3_nt: TGTGCTAGTGGCCGCGACAGGTTTAACACTGAAGCTTTCTTT
cdr3_aa: CASGRDRFNTEAFF

d_call: TRBD1
j_call: TRBJ1-2
clone_size: -
v_call: TRBV18
cdr3_length: 15
cdr3_nt: TGTGCCAGCTCAGACCCGGGACAGGGGTACTATGGCTACACCTTC
cdr3_aa: CASSDPGQGYYGYTF

d_call: -
j_call: TRBJ2-3
clone_size: -
v_call: TRBV28
cdr3_length: 15
cdr3_nt: TGTGCCAGCAGCCCGGGACACCCGAGCACAGATACGCAGTATTTT
cdr3_aa: CASSPGHPSTDTQYF

d_call: TRBD2
j_call: TRBJ2-7
clone_size: -
v_call: TRBV11-1
cdr3_length: 15
cdr3_nt: TGTGCCAGCAGCTTACGCCTAGCGGGAATTAGGGAGCAGTACTTC
cdr3_aa: CASSLRLAGIREQYF

d_call: -
j_call: TRBJ2-7
clone_size: -
v_call: TRBV21-1
cdr3_length: 18
cdr3_nt: TGTGCCAGCACCCAAAACCCGAGAACTAGCGCTCATTCCTACGAGCAGTACTTC
cdr3_aa: CASTQNPRTSAHSYEQYF

d_call: -
j_call: TRBJ2-5
clone_size: -
v_call: TRBV19
cdr3_length: 11
cdr3_nt: TGTGCCAGTAACCAGGGGGAGACCCAGTACTTC
cdr3_aa: CASNQGETQYF

d_call: -
j_call: TRBJ1-2
clone_size: -
v_call: TRBV25-1
cdr3_length: 14
cdr3_nt: TGTGCCAGCAGTGAGACGAGAACAGGGATAAGCTACACCTTC
cdr3_aa: CASSETRTGISYTF

d_call: -
j_call: TRBJ1-1
clone_size: -
v_call: TRBV28
cdr3_length: 16
cdr3_nt: TGTGCCAGCAGTTTTAGGGGGGGCAGCTTGAACACTGAAGCTTTCTTT
cdr3_aa: CASSFRGGSLNTEAFF

d_call: -
j_call: TRBJ2-7
clone_size: -
v_call: TRBV7-9
cdr3_length: 12
cdr3_nt: TGTGCCAGCAGCCGGACGATCTACGAGCAGTACTTC
cdr3_aa: CASSRTIYEQYF

d_call: TRBD2
j_call: TRBJ2-3
clone_size: once
v_call: TRBV6-4
cdr3_length: 15
cdr3_nt: TGTGCCAGCAGTGCAAGCGGGAGGGCCGCAGATACGCAGTATTTT
cdr3_aa: CASSASGRAADTQYF

d_call: TRBD2
j_call: TRBJ2-1
clone_size: -
v_call: TRBV12-5
cdr3_length: 16
cdr3_nt: TGTGCTAGTGGTTTGGGGCCGGGAGGATCCTACAATGAGCAGTTCTTC
cdr3_aa: CASGLGPGGSYNEQFF

d_call: TRBD2
j_call: TRBJ2-7
clone_size: -
v_call: TRBV6-5
cdr3_length: 14
cdr3_nt: TGTGCCAGCAGGTTCACTAGCGGGGCTTACGAGCAGTACTTC
cdr3_aa: CASRFTSGAYEQYF

d_call: TRBD1
j_call: TRBJ2-7
clone_size: -
v_call: TRBV5-6
cdr3_length: 13
cdr3_nt: TGTGCCAGCAGCTTGGGGACAGGCTACGAGCAGTACTTC
cdr3_aa: CASSLGTGYEQYF

d_call: TRBD1
j_call: TRBJ1-5
clone_size: -
v_call: TRBV2
cdr3_length: 16
cdr3_nt: TGTGCCAGCAGAGAATCAGGGGGAAGAGGCAATCAGCCCCAGCATTTT
cdr3_aa: CASRESGGRGNQPQHF

d_call: -
j_call: TRBJ2-7
clone_size: -
v_call: TRBV4-1
cdr3_length: 17
cdr3_nt: TGCGCCAGCAGCCAAGGGGGGCTTCGGACAGTGACCTACGAGCAGTACTTC
cdr3_aa: CASSQGGLRTVTYEQYF

d_call: TRBD2
j_call: TRBJ2-1
clone_size: -
v_call: TRBV5-6
cdr3_length: 17
cdr3_nt: TGTGCCAGCAGCTTGGAGCTAGCGGGAGGACCCTACAATGAGCAGTTCTTC
cdr3_aa: CASSLELAGGPYNEQFF